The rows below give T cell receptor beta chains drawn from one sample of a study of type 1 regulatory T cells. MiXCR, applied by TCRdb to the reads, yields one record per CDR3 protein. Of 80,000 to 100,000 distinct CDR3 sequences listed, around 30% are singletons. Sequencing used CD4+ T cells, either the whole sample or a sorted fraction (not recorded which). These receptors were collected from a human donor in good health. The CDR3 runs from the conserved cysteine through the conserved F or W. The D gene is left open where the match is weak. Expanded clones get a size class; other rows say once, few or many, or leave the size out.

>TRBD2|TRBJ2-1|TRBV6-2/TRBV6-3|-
CARIRGGKLAGVSDNEQFF
TGTGCCAGGATCCGGGGGGGGAAACTAGCGGGAGTGTCGGACAATGAGCAGTTCTTC
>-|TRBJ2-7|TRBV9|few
CASSVGGTGTYEQYF
TGTGCCAGCAGCGTAGGAGGGACTGGAACTTACGAGCAGTACTTC
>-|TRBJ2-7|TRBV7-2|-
CASSPPGIFRSEQYF
TGTGCCAGCAGCCCGCCCGGGATCTTCAGGTCCGAGCAGTACTTC
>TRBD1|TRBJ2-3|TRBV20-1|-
CSGDSPTTDTQYF
TGCAGTGGGGACAGTCCAACCACAGATACGCAGTATTTT
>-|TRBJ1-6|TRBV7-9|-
CASSLGSGREQNNSPLHF
TGTGCCAGCAGCTTAGGATCAGGTCGGGAACAGAATAATTCACCCCTCCACTTT
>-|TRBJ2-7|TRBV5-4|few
CASSLARSYEQYF
TGTGCCAGCAGCTTAGCTAGGTCCTACGAGCAGTACTTC
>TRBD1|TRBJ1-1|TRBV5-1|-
CASSSTGGTEAFF
TGCGCCAGCAGCTCGACAGGGGGCACTGAAGCTTTCTTT
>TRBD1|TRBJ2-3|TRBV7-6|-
CASRIGTGWSDTQYF
TGTGCCAGCAGGATCGGGACAGGGTGGTCAGATACGCAGTATTTT
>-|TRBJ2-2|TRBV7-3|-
CASSFDRWSGELFF
TGTGCCAGCAGCTTCGACAGGTGGTCCGGGGAGCTGTTTTTT
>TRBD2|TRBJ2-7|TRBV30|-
CAHTPPGGSLEQYF
TGTGCCCACACCCCCCCCGGCGGGAGTTTGGAGCAGTACTTC
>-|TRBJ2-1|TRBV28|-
CATHFSGYNEQFF
TGTGCCACCCACTTCAGCGGGTACAATGAGCAGTTCTTC
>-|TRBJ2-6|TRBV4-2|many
CASSQEDSSGANVLTF
TGTGCCAGCAGCCAAGAGGACAGCTCTGGGGCCAACGTCCTGACTTTC
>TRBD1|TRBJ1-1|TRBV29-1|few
CSVGRDRRPEAFF
TGCAGCGTTGGAAGGGACAGGAGACCTGAAGCTTTCTTT
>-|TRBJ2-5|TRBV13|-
CASSLLGPAGETQYF
TGTGCCAGCAGCTTACTGGGCCCCGCGGGGGAGACCCAGTACTTC
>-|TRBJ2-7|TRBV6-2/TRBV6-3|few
CASIGAAADSYEQYF
TGTGCCAGCATTGGTGCAGCCGCAGACTCCTACGAGCAGTACTTC
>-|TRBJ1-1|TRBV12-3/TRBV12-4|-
CASRTIGLVTEAFF
TGTGCCAGCAGGACCATCGGGCTGGTGACTGAAGCTTTCTTT
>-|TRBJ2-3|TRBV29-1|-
CSVVIKADMQYF
TGCAGCGTTGTAATCAAGGCAGATATGCAGTATTTT
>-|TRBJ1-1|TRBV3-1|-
CASSQDLGGGVGGNTEAFF
TGTGCCAGCAGCCAAGATCTCGGTGGGGGGGTTGGGGGGAACACTGAAGCTTTCTTT
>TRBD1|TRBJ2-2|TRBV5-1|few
CASSGKTGGEAGELFF
TGCGCCAGCAGCGGAAAGACAGGGGGCGAAGCCGGGGAGCTGTTTTTT
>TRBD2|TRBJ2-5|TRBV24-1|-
CATSHAGGDETQYF
TGTGCCACCAGTCACGCGGGAGGGGATGAGACCCAGTACTTC
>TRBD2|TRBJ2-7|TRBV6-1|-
CASSDSGRSEQYF
TGTGCCAGCAGTGACAGCGGGAGATCCGAGCAGTACTTC
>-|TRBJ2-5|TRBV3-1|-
CASMTGGRRETQYF
TGTGCCAGCATGACCGGGGGAAGGAGGGAGACCCAGTACTTC
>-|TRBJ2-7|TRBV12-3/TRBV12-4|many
CASRDSGTAFSEQYF
TGTGCCAGCCGCGATTCCGGGACGGCCTTCTCCGAGCAGTACTTC
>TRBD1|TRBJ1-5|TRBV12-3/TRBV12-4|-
CASSLASGRAGGGPQHF
TGTGCCAGCAGTTTAGCAAGTGGTCGGGCAGGGGGCGGGCCCCAGCATTTT
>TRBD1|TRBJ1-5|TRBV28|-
CASTAGDRVKQPQHF
TGTGCCAGCACCGCCGGTGACAGGGTAAAACAGCCCCAGCATTTT
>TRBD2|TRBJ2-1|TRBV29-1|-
CSGDLTSGIYGEQFF
TGCAGCGGGGATTTGACTAGCGGGATATACGGTGAGCAGTTCTTC
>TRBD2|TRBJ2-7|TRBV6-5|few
CASRPRLADRYEQYF
TGTGCCAGCAGGCCCCGACTAGCGGACCGCTACGAGCAGTACTTC
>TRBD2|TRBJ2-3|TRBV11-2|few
CASSSNRGLAGGLDTQYF
TGTGCCAGCAGCTCCAATAGAGGACTAGCGGGAGGTCTGGATACGCAGTATTTT
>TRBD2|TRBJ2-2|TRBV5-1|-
CASGASGILRELFF
TGCGCCAGCGGGGCTAGCGGGATCTTGCGGGAGCTGTTTTTT
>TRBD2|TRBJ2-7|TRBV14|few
CASSQVGLVVNEQYF
TGTGCCAGCAGCCAAGTGGGACTAGTGGTGAACGAGCAGTACTTC
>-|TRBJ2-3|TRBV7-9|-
CASSFLFSSRTDTQYF
TGTGCCAGCAGCTTCCTTTTCAGTTCCCGCACAGATACGCAGTATTTT
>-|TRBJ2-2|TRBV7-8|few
CASSLDQGSGELFF
TGTGCCAGCAGCTTAGATCAGGGCTCCGGGGAGCTGTTTTTT
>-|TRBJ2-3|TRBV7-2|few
CASSLDGGRTDTQYF
TGTGCCAGCAGCTTAGATGGCGGCCGCACAGATACGCAGTATTTT
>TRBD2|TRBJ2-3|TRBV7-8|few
CASSSSGRAATSTDTQYF
TGTGCCAGCAGCTCCAGCGGGAGGGCCGCTACGAGCACAGATACGCAGTATTTT
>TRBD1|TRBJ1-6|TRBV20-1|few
CSARVTGGRIVHF
TGCAGTGCTAGAGTAACAGGGGGCAGGATTGTCCACTTT
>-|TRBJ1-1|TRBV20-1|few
CSASVRGSEAFF
TGCAGTGCTAGTGTCAGGGGATCTGAAGCTTTCTTT
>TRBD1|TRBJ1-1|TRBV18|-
CASSLTGTGEYTEAFF
TGTGCCAGCTCATTAACCGGGACAGGGGAATACACTGAAGCTTTCTTT
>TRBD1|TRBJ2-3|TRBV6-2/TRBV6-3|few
CASSFEQGAHPDTQYF
TGTGCCAGCAGTTTCGAACAGGGGGCGCATCCAGATACGCAGTATTTT
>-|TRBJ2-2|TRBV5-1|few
CASSSLSTGELFF
TGCGCCAGCAGTAGTTTGAGTACCGGGGAGCTGTTTTTT
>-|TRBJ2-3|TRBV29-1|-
CSVDWSTDTQYF
TGCAGCGTTGATTGGAGTACAGATACGCAGTATTTT
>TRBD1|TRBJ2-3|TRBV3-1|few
CASSQGGTGGTDTQYF
TGTGCCAGCAGCCAAGGCGGGACAGGGGGCACAGATACGCAGTATTTT
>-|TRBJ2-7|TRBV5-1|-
CASSQDLSTEQYF
TGCGCCAGCAGCCAGGACCTTTCCACCGAGCAGTACTTC
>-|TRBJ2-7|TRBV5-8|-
CASSLVLQGLYF
TGTGCCAGCAGCTTGGTCTTGCAGGGCCTGTACTTC
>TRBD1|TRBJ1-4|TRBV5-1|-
CASSFGGGADEKLFF
TGCGCCAGCAGCTTTGGAGGGGGCGCCGATGAAAAACTGTTTTTT
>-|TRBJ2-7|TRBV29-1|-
CSVLKGGTAEQYF
TGCAGCGTTCTAAAGGGCGGGACCGCCGAGCAGTACTTC
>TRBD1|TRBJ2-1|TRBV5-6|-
CASSNIRDRGGYEQFF
TGTGCCAGCAGCAACATCCGGGACAGGGGTGGATATGAGCAGTTCTTC
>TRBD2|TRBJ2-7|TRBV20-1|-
CSAPLGLAGQHEQYF
TGCAGTGCCCCCCTAGGGCTAGCGGGCCAGCACGAGCAGTACTTC
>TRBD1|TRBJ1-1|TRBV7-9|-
CASSSGQPIGTEAFF
TGTGCCAGCAGTTCGGGACAGCCTATAGGGACTGAAGCTTTCTTT
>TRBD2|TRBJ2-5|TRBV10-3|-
CAISEGFQAGLQETQYF
TGTGCCATCAGTGAAGGTTTCCAAGCGGGGTTACAAGAGACCCAGTACTTC
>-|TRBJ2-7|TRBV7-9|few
CASSTGPMGSYEQYF
TGTGCCAGCAGCACAGGACCTATGGGCTCCTACGAGCAGTACTTC